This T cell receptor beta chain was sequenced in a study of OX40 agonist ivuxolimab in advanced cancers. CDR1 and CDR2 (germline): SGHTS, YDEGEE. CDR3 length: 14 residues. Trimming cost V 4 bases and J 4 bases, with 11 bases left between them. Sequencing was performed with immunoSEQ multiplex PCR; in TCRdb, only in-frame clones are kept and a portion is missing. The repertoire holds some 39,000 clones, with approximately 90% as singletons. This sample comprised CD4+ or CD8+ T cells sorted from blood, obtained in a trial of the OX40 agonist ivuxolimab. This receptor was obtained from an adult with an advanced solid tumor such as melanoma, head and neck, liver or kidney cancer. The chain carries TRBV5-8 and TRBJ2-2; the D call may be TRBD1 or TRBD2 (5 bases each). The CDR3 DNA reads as TGTGCCAGCAGCCCAGGGACCGCCACCGGGGAGCTGTTTTTT. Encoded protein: CASSPGTATGELFF.